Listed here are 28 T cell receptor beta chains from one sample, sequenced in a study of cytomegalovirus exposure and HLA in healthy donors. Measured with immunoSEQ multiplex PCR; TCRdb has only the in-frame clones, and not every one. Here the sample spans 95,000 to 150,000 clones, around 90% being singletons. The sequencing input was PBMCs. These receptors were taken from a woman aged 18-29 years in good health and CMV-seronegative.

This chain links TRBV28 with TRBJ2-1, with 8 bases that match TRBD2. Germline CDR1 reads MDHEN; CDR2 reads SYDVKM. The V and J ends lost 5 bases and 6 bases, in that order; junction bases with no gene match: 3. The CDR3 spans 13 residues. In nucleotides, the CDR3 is TGTGCCAGCAGTACCCTAGCGGGCAATGAGCAGTTCTTC. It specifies CASSTLAGNEQFF.

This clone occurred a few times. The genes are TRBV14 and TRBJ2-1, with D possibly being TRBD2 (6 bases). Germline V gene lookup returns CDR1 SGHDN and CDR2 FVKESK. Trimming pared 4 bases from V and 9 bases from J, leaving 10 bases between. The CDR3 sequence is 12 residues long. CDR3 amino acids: CASSPFSGEQFF. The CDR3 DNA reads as TGTGCCAGCAGCCCATTTAGCGGTGAGCAGTTCTTC.

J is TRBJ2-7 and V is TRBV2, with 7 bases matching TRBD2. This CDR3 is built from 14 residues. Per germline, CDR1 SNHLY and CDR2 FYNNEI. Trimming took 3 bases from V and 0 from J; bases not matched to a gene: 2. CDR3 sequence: CASSERETSYEQYF. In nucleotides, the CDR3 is TGTGCCAGCAGTGAGCGGGAGACCTCCTACGAGCAGTACTTC.

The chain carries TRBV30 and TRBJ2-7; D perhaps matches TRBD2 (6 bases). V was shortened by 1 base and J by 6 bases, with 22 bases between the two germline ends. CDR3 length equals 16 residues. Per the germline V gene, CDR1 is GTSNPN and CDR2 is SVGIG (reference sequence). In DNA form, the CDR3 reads TGTGCCTGGAGTGGCCGACGGGGACTCCGGGATGCCGAGCAGTACTTC. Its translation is CAWSGRRGLRDAEQYF.

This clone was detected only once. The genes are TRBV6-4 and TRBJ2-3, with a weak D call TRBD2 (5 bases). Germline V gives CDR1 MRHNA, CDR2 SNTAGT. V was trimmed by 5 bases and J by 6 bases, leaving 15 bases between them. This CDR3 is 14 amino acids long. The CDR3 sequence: CASSPQRAGDTQYF. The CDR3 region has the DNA TGTGCCAGCAGTCCCCAGAGGGCCGGGGATACGCAGTATTTT.

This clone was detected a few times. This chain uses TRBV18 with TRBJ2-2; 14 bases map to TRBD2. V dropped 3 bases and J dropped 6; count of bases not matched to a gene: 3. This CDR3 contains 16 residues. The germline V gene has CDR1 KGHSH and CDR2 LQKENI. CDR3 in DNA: TGTGCCAGCTCACCTGGGACTAGCGGGAGCGCCGGGGAGCTGTTTTTT. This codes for CASSPGTSGSAGELFF.

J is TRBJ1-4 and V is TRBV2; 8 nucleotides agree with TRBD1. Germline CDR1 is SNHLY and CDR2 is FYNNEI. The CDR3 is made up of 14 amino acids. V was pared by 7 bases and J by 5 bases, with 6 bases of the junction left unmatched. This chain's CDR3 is CASIKDRENEKLFF. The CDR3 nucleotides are TGTGCCAGCATTAAGGACAGGGAGAATGAAAAACTGTTTTTT.

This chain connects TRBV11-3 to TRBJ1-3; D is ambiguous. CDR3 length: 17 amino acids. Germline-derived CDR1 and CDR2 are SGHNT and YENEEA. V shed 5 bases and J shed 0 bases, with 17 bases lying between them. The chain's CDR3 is CASSPYMRASSGNTIYF. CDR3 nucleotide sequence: TGTGCCAGCAGCCCCTACATGAGGGCGAGCTCTGGAAACACCATATATTTT.

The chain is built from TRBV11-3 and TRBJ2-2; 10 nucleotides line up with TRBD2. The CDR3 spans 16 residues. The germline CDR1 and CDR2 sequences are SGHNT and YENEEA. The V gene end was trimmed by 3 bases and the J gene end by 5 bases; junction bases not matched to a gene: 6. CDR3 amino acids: CASSFPLAGDTGELFF. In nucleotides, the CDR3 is TGTGCCAGCAGCTTCCCGCTAGCGGGAGATACCGGGGAGCTGTTTTTT. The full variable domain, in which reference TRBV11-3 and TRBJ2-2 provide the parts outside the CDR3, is EAGVVQSPRYKIIEKKQPVAFWCNPISGHNTLYWYLQNLGQGPELLIRYENEEAVDDSQLPKDRFSAERLKGVDSTLKIQPAELGDSAVYLCASSFPLAGDTGELFFGEGSRLTVL.

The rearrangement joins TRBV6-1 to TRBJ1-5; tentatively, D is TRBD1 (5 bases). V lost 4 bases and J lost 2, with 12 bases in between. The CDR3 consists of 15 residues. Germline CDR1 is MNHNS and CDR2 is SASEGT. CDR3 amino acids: CASSARPGGNQPQHF. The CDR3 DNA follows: TGTGCCAGCAGTGCGCGACCGGGGGGCAATCAGCCCCAGCATTTT.

The CDR3 is CSAAYGYTF. The CDR3, as DNA: TGCAGTGCAGCCTATGGCTACACCTTC. The chain links TRBV20-1 to TRBJ1-2; D gene uncertain. Germline V gene lookup returns CDR1 DFQATT and CDR2 SNEGSKA (reference sequence). This CDR3 contains 9 residues. V was cut by 6 bases and J by 4 bases, with 3 bases left in between.

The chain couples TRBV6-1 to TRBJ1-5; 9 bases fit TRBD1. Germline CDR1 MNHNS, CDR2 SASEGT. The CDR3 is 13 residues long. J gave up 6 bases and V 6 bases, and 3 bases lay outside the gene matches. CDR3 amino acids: CASSGTGSQPQHF. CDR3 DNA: TGTGCCAGCAGCGGGACAGGGTCTCAGCCCCAGCATTTT.

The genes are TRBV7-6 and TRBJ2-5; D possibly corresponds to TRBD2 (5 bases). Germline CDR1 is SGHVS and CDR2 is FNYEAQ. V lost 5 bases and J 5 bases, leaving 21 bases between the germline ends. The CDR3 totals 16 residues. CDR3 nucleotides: TGTGCCAGCAGCCGACCTAATGGACTCCGTGGTGAGACCCAGTACTTC. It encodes CASSRPNGLRGETQYF.

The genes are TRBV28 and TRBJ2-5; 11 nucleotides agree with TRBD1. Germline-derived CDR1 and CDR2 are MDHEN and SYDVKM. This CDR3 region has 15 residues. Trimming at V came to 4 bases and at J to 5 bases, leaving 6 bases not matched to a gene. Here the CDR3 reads CASSWRTGGAETQYF. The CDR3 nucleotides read TGTGCCAGCAGTTGGAGGACAGGGGGCGCGGAGACCCAGTACTTC.

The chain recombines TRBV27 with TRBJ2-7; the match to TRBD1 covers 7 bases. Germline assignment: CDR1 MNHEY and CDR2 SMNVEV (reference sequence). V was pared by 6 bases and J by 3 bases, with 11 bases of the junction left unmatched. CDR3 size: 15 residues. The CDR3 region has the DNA TGTGCCAGCAGAGACGACAGGGACCCCAACTACGAGCAGTACTTC. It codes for CASRDDRDPNYEQYF.

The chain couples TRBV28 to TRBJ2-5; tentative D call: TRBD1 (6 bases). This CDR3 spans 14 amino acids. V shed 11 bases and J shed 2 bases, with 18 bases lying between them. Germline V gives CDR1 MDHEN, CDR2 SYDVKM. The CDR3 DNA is TGTGCCGGCTTGCCCAGGGACAAGCAAGAGACCCAGTACTTC. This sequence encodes CAGLPRDKQETQYF.

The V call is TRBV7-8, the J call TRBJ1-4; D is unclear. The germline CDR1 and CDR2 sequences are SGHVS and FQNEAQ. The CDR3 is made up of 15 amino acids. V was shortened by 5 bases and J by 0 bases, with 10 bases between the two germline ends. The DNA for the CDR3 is TGTGCCAGCAGCCCCGAGCTCGCAACTAATGAAAAACTGTTTTTT. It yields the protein CASSPELATNEKLFF.

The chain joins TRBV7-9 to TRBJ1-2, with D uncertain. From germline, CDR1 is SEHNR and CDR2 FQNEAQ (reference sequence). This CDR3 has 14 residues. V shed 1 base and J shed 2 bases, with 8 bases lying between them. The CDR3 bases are TGTGCCAGCAGCTTAGGACCGACAAACTATGGCTACACCTTC. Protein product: CASSLGPTNYGYTF.

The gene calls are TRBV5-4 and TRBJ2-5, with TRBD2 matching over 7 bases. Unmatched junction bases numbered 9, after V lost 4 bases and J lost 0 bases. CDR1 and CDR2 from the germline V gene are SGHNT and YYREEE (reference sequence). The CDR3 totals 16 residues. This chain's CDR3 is CASSPSRERNQETQYF. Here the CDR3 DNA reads TGTGCCAGCAGCCCCTCGCGGGAGCGAAACCAAGAGACCCAGTACTTC.

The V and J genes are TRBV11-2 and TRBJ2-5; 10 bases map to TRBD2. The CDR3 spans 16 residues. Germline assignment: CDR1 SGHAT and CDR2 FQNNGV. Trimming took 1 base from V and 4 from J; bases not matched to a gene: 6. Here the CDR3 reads CASSLARLAGAETQYF. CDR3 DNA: TGTGCCAGCAGCTTAGCCCGGCTAGCGGGAGCAGAGACCCAGTACTTC.

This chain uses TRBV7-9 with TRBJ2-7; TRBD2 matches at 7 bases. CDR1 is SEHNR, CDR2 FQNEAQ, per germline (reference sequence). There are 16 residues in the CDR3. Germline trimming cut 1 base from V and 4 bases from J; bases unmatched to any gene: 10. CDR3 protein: CASSLVVGGPGYEQYF. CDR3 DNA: TGTGCCAGCAGCTTAGTGGTGGGAGGGCCGGGTTACGAGCAGTACTTC.

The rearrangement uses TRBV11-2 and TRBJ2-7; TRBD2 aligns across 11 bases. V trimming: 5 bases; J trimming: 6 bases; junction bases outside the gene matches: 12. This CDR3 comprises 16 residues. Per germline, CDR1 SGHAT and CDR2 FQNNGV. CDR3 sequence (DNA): TGTGCCAGCAGCAAACTTAGCGGGAGGGCCCGGCTCGAGCAGTACTTC. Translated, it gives CASSKLSGRARLEQYF.

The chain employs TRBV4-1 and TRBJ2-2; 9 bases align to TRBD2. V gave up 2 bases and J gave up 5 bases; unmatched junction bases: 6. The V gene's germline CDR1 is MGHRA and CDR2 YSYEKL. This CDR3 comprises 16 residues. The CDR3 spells CASSQQGLAKTGELFF. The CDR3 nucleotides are TGCGCCAGCAGCCAACAGGGACTAGCAAAAACCGGGGAGCTGTTTTTT.

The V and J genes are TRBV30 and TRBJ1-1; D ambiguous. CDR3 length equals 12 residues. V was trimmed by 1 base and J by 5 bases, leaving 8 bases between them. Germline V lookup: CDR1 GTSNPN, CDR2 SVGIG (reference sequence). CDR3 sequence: CAWSEGGTEAFF. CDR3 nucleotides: TGTGCCTGGAGTGAGGGAGGGACTGAAGCTTTCTTT.

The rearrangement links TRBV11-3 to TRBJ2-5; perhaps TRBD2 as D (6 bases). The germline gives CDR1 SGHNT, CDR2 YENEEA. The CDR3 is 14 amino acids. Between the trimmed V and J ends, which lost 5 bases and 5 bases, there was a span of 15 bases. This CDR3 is CASSGSGLRETQYF. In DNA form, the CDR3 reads TGTGCCAGCAGCGGATCGGGACTGAGGGAGACCCAGTACTTC.

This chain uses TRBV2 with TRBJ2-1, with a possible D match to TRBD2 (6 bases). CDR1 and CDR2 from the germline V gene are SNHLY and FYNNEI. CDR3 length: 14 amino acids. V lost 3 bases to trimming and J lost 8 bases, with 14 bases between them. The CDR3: CASSDGLRADEQFF. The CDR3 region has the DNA TGTGCCAGCAGTGATGGACTAAGGGCCGATGAGCAGTTCTTC.

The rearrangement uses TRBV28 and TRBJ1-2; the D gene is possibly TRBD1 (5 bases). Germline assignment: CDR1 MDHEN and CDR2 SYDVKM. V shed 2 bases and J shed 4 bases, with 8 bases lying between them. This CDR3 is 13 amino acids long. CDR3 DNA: TGTGCCAGCAGTTTACAGGGCACCTATGGCTACACCTTC. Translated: CASSLQGTYGYTF.

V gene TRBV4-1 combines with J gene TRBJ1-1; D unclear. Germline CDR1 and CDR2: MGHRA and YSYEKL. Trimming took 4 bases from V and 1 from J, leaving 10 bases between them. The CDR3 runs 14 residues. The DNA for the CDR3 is TGCGCCAGCAGCCCCCGGGGAGGGAACACTGAAGCTTTCTTT. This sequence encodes CASSPRGGNTEAFF.